In its sample, the clone carrying this T cell receptor beta chain was seen many times. The antigen is undetermined. The data originate from a study of T-cell reconstitution after alpha-beta-depleted transplantation in children. Study-wide results and limits: Several hundred graft clones that had expanded were reportedly the source of alpha-beta T cells about two months after transplant.

The CDR3 is made up of 13 amino acids. V lost 6 bases and J lost 3; bases outside the gene matches: 7. Germline lookup yields CDR1 DFQATT and CDR2 SNEGSKA (reference sequence). Preparation of the TCRbeta library used unique molecular identifiers. Each CDR3 protein is one row after TCRdb ran MiXCR on the PCR reads. The sample consists of some 300,000 distinct CDR3 sequences, around 10% of them appearing once. This specimen was PBMCs, taken before TCRalphabeta/CD19-depleted stem cell transplant. V usage is TRBV20-1 and J usage is TRBJ1-1; 7 positions agree with TRBD1. The source of this sequence is a boy under two years old with acute myeloid leukemia, due to receive a stem cell transplant. The CDR3 bases are TGCAGTGCATTCGAACAGGGGTACACTGAAGCTTTCTTT. It is translated as CSAFEQGYTEAFF.